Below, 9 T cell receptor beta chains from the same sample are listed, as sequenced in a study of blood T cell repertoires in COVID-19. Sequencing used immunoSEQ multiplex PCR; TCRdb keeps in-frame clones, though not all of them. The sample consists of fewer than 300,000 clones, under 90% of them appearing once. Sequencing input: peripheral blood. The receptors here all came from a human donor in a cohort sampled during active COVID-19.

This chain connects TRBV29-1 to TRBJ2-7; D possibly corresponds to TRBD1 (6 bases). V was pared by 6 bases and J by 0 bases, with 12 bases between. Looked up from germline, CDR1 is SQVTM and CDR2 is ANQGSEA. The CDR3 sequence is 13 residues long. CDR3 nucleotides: TGCAGCGTCGAGACAGGATCCTCCTACGAGCAGTACTTC. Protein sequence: CSVETGSSYEQYF.

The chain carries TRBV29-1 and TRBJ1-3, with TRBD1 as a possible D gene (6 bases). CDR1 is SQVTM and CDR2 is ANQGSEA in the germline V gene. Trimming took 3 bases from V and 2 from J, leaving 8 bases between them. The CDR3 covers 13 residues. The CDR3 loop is CSVEAGAGNTIYF. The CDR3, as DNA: TGCAGCGTTGAGGCAGGGGCTGGAAACACCATATATTTT. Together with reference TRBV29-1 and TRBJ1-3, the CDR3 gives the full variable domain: SAVISQKPSRDICQRGTSLTIQCQVDSQVTMMFWYRQQPGQSLTLIATANQGSEATYESGFVIDKFPISRPNLTFSTLTVSNMSPEDSSIYLCSVEAGAGNTIYFGEGSWLTVV.

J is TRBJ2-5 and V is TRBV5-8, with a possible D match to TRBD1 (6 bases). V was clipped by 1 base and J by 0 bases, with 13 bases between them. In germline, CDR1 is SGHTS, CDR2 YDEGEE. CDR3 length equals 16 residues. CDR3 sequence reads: CASSLMAGVYQETQYF. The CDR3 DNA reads TGTGCCAGCAGCTTGATGGCAGGGGTTTACCAAGAGACCCAGTACTTC.

Written as DNA, the CDR3 is TGCAGCGTTCGGGACAATAACTATGGCTACACCTTC. It is translated as CSVRDNNYGYTF. The rearrangement joins TRBV29-1 to TRBJ1-2, with TRBD1 as a possible D gene (6 bases). The CDR3 has 12 residues. Germline assignment: CDR1 SQVTM and CDR2 ANQGSEA. V was clipped by 5 bases and J by 1 base, with 8 bases between them.

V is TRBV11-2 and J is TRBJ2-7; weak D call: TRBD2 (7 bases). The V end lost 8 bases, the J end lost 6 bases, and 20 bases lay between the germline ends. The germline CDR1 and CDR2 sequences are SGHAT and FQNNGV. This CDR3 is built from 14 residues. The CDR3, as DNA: TGTGCCAGCGGGAGGGGGGGTAGAACGGCCGAGCAGTACTTC. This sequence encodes CASGRGGRTAEQYF.

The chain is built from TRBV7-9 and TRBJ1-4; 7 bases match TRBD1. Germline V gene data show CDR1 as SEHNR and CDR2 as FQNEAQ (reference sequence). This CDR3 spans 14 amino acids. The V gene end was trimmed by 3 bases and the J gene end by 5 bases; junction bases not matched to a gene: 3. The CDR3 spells CASSFRGGNEKLFF. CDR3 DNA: TGTGCCAGCAGCTTCAGAGGGGGCAATGAAAAACTGTTTTTT.

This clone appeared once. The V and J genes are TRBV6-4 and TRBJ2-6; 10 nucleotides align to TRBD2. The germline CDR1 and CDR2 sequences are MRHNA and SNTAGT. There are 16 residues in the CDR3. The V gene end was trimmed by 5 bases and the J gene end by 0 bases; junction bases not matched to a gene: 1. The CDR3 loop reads CASSSGGASGANVLTF. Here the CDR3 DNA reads TGTGCCAGCAGTAGCGGGGGGGCCTCTGGGGCCAACGTCCTGACTTTC.

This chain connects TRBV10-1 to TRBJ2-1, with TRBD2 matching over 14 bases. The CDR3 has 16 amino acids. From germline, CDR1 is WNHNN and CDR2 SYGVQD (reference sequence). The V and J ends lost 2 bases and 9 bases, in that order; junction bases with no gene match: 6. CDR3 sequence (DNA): TGCGCCAGCAGTGAGAGGACTAGCGGGGGGTATATTGAGCAGTTCTTC. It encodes CASSERTSGGYIEQFF.

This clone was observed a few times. This CDR3 reads CASRRQGAVHSPLHF. The DNA for the CDR3 is TGTGCCAGCAGGAGACAGGGGGCAGTCCATTCACCCCTCCACTTT. The rearrangement joins TRBV6-6 to TRBJ1-6, with 10 bases matching TRBD1. The CDR3 length is 15 residues. V trimming: 6 bases; J trimming: 8 bases; junction bases outside the gene matches: 7. Germline CDR1 reads MNHNY; CDR2 reads SVGAGI (reference sequence).